These 14 T cell receptor beta chains share one sample of origin, sequenced in a study of regulatory T cells in long-lasting Graves disease. Time point defined: persistent/refractory GD, antithyroid drugs over 5 years with positive TRAb. PBMC-derived RNA was used for the TCR library. HTBI primers from iRepertoire and Arm-PCR of CDR3 regions yielded the TCR beta libraries. TCRdb itself ran the multiplex PCR reads through MiXCR, one entry per CDR3 protein. The data hold approximately 440,000 distinct CDR3 sequences, with 20% to 25% observed a single time. Material: peripheral blood mononuclear cells (PBMCs), obtained when the disease was refractory, from a patient treated with antithyroid drugs. These receptors were obtained from a female donor with Graves disease.

The CDR3 spells CASSLVPGGELFF. The CDR3 DNA sequence: TGTGCCAGCAGCTTAGTACCCGGCGGGGAGCTGTTTTTT. V gene TRBV7-2 combines with J gene TRBJ2-2, with D unresolved. CDR1 is SGHTA, CDR2 FQGNSA, per germline. The CDR3 consists of 13 residues. The V end was cut by 1 base, the J end by 7 bases, with 7 bases between.

This clonotype was seen ten or more times. Mismatch with germline at one junction end may stem from a read error. The chain has TRBV4-1 and TRBJ1-4; a weak D match, TRBD1 (6 bases). There are 14 residues in the CDR3. Germline V CDR1 and CDR2: MGHRA, YSYEKL. The CDR3 sequence is CASTQTGSGEKLFF. The CDR3 DNA reads TGCGCCAGCACCCAAACAGGGAGCGGGGAAAAACTGTTTTTT.

A note on this clonotype: Possible read error: a much larger clone is one base away. This CDR3 fails to terminate in the conserved phenylalanine or tryptophan, so it likely reflects a read error. This rearrangement joins TRBV7-9 to TRBJ2-4; a weak D match, TRBD2 (6 bases). Germline values: CDR1 SEHNR, CDR2 FQNEAQ (reference sequence). The CDR3 runs to 14 residues. Trimming took 3 bases from V and 7 from J, leaving 13 bases between them. The CDR3 loop is CASSLEGVVNIQYL. The CDR3 coding sequence is TGTGCCAGCAGCTTGGAGGGAGTGGTTAACATTCAGTACCTC.

This clonotype appeared a few times. The chain employs TRBV6-2 or TRBV6-3 and TRBJ1-1; 8 positions match TRBD1. This CDR3 region has 14 residues. The V gene's germline CDR1 is MNHEY and CDR2 SVGEGT. V shed 5 bases, J shed 0 bases, and the junction held 2 bases outside the gene matches. The CDR3 region has the DNA TGTGCCAGCAGTCAACAGGGGGTGAACACTGAAGCTTTCTTT. This sequence encodes CASSQQGVNTEAFF.

The chain combines TRBV11-2 with TRBJ2-3, with 14 bases that match TRBD2. The CDR3 runs to 21 residues. The germline V gene encodes CDR1 SGHAT and CDR2 FQNNGV. The V gene end was trimmed by 2 bases and the J gene end by 4 bases; junction bases not matched to a gene: 17. The DNA of the CDR3 is TGTGCCAGCAGCTTATTTCCAGGACTAGCGGGAGGTCCCTCCGCCCCAGATACGCAGTATTTT. Protein product: CASSLFPGLAGGPSAPDTQYF.

This clonotype came up many times. V is TRBV6-1 and J is TRBJ2-2; the D is unclear. V lost 7 bases and J lost 0, with 15 bases in between. CDR1 and CDR2 (germline): MNHNS, SASEGT. The CDR3 runs 16 residues. For the CDR3, the DNA is TGTGCCAGCATTAGAAGTTTTTCCGCGAACACCGGGGAGCTGTTTTTT. Translation gives CASIRSFSANTGELFF.

This clonotype appeared many times. This chain uses TRBV2 with TRBJ2-6; D not certain. With 2 bases removed from V and 0 bases from J, the gap between germline ends came to 5 bases. Germline V gives CDR1 SNHLY, CDR2 FYNNEI. The CDR3 loop spans 15 amino acids. DNA for the CDR3: TGTGCCAGCAGTGAATTGAGCTCTGGGGCCAACGTCCTGACTTTC. Its translation is CASSELSSGANVLTF.

This clonotype occurred many times. The CDR3 loop reads CASSSSRGRVGTQYF. The CDR3 nucleotides read TGTGCCAGCAGCTCCTCCCGGGGGCGGGTGGGGACCCAGTACTTC. The V gene is TRBV11-2, the J gene TRBJ2-5; D possibly uses TRBD1 or TRBD2 (6 bases each). The CDR3 covers 15 residues. V lost 4 bases to trimming and J lost 7 bases, with 19 bases between them. The germline CDR1 and CDR2 sequences are SGHAT and FQNNGV. The variable domain in full, with the rest retrieved from reference TRBV11-2 and TRBJ2-5, is EAGVAQSPRYKIIEKRQSVAFWCNPISGHATLYWYQQILGQGPKLLIQFQNNGVVDDSQLPKDRFSAERLKGVDSTLKIQPAKLEDSAVYLCASSSSRGRVGTQYFGPGTRLLVL.

This clonotype was observed a few times. The chain employs TRBV28 and TRBJ2-7, with D perhaps being TRBD1 or TRBD2 (5 bases each). The CDR3 length is 14 residues. CDR1 and CDR2 (germline): MDHEN, SYDVKM. Trimming pared 7 bases from V and 0 bases from J, leaving 13 bases between. The CDR3 nucleotides read TGTGCCAGCACTTACGAGGGGCTCTCCTACGAGCAGTACTTC. Translation gives CASTYEGLSYEQYF.

The chain joins TRBV10-3 to TRBJ1-5; 8 nucleotides line up with TRBD1. Germline V gene data show CDR1 as ENHRY and CDR2 as SYGVKD. CDR3 length equals 20 residues. With 0 bases clipped from V and 1 base from J, the junction kept 14 bases outside the gene matches. Here the CDR3 reads CAISESREDRELNSNQPQHF. Here the CDR3 DNA reads TGTGCCATCAGTGAGTCGAGGGAGGACAGGGAATTGAACAGCAATCAGCCCCAGCATTTT.

This clonotype was counted only a few times. The V gene is TRBV5-4, the J gene TRBJ2-7, with 9 bases matching TRBD1. Germline assignment: CDR1 SGHNT and CDR2 YYREEE (reference sequence). The CDR3 is 17 residues long. V gave up 4 bases and J gave up 2 bases; unmatched junction bases: 13. DNA for the CDR3: TGTGCCAGCAGCACTAGGACAGGGGACGTTCCGGCCTACGAGCAGTACTTC. This gives the protein CASSTRTGDVPAYEQYF.

This clonotype was counted a few times. The chain links TRBV19 to TRBJ2-2, with TRBD1 matching over 7 bases. The V gene end was trimmed by 2 bases and the J gene end by 11 bases; junction bases not matched to a gene: 5. Germline V gene data show CDR1 as LNHDA and CDR2 as SQIVND (reference sequence). The CDR3 contains 13 residues. Here the CDR3 reads CASSILTGPELFF. In DNA, the CDR3 is TGTGCCAGTAGTATATTGACAGGGCCCGAGCTGTTTTTT.

This clonotype showed up just a few times. The genes are TRBV19 and TRBJ1-1; D call uncertain. V lost 9 bases, J lost 6 bases, and 17 bases lay in between. CDR3 length: 13 amino acids. CDR1 and CDR2 from the germline V gene are LNHDA and SQIVND (reference sequence). The CDR3 loop reads CASISVFGSEAFF. For the CDR3, the DNA is TGTGCCAGCATCTCGGTTTTTGGCTCTGAAGCTTTCTTT.

The rearrangement links TRBV27 to TRBJ2-7; possibly TRBD2 for D (6 bases). CDR1 MNHEY and CDR2 SMNVEV come from the germline V gene (reference sequence). The CDR3 spans 15 residues. Deletions cut 5 bases from V and 5 bases from J, with 19 bases between. The CDR3 sequence is CASSLVGGGVHEQYF. CDR3 sequence (DNA): TGTGCCAGCAGTCTGGTTGGGGGAGGAGTCCACGAGCAGTACTTC.